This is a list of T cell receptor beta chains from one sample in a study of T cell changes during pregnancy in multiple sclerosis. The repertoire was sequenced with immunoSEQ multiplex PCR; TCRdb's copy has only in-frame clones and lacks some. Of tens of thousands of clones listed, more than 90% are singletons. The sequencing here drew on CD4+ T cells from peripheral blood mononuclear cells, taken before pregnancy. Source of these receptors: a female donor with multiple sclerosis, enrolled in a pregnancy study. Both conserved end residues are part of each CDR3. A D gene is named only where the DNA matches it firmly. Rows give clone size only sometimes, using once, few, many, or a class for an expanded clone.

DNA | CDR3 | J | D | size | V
TGTGCCAGCAGCTTTCGACTAGCGGGGGGGCCGACCTACAATGAGCAGTTCTTC | CASSFRLAGGPTYNEQFF | TRBJ2-1 | TRBD2 | - | TRBV7-2
TGTGCCGGAGGCGCGACAGGCACTGAAGCTTTCTTT | CAGGATGTEAFF | TRBJ1-1 | - | - | TRBV30
TGTGCCACCAGCAAACCTGGCGGTCAGGGCCTTAATGAAAAACTGTTTTTT | CATSKPGGQGLNEKLFF | TRBJ1-4 | - | - | TRBV15
TGTGCCAGCAGCTTCAGGGGGAGTCAGCCCCAGCATTTT | CASSFRGSQPQHF | TRBJ1-5 | TRBD1 | - | TRBV7-2
TGCAGCGTAGTACGGGGGGCCGGGGAGCTGTTTTTT | CSVVRGAGELFF | TRBJ2-2 | TRBD2 | - | TRBV29-1
TGCGCCAGCAGCTTGGGACAGGGTGACTATGGCTACACCTTC | CASSLGQGDYGYTF | TRBJ1-2 | TRBD1 | - | TRBV5-1
TGCGCCAGCAGCTCTGGGACAGGGGACTACGAGCAGTACTTC | CASSSGTGDYEQYF | TRBJ2-7 | TRBD1 | - | TRBV5-1
TGTGCCAGCAGCTTACGAGGGAGAACCTACTTC | CASSLRGRTYF | TRBJ2-7 | - | - | TRBV11-2
TGTGCCTGGAGTGGCTCGAGGGTGCCCCCCTACAATGAGCAGTTCTTC | CAWSGSRVPPYNEQFF | TRBJ2-1 | - | once | TRBV30
TGTGCCAGCAGCCAGGGGGCTAGGGGAGTCGAGCAGTACTTC | CASSQGARGVEQYF | TRBJ2-7 | TRBD1 | - | TRBV6-5
TGTGCCTGGAATAGAGGCAGAGCGTACCAAGAGACCCAGTACTTC | CAWNRGRAYQETQYF | TRBJ2-5 | - | - | TRBV30
TGCGCCAGCAGCTACCACCGGGACAGGGCGCCTCATAGCAATCAGCCCCAGCATTTT | CASSYHRDRAPHSNQPQHF | TRBJ1-5 | TRBD1 | - | TRBV5-1
TGTGCCAGCAGCTCTCAGCGGGGGGGCCCGGCCGGGGAGCTGTTTTTT | CASSSQRGGPAGELFF | TRBJ2-2 | TRBD2 | - | TRBV7-3
TGCGCCAGCAGCTTGGTAGACAGTCACAATCAGCCCCAGCATTTT | CASSLVDSHNQPQHF | TRBJ1-5 | - | - | TRBV5-1
TGTGCCAGCAGTGAGGGGCGGTTGAACACTGAAGCTTTCTTT | CASSEGRLNTEAFF | TRBJ1-1 | - | - | TRBV6-1
TGTGCCAGCAGGGGGAGGACCGCCACCGGGGAGCTGTTTTTT | CASRGRTATGELFF | TRBJ2-2 | - | - | TRBV2
TGTGCCAGCATAGGGACAGGGTGGGGCACTGAAGCTTTCTTT | CASIGTGWGTEAFF | TRBJ1-1 | TRBD1 | - | TRBV6-1
TGTGCCAGCAGTCCACAGGGGGGTAGGACTGAAGCTTTCTTT | CASSPQGGRTEAFF | TRBJ1-1 | TRBD1 | few | TRBV6-5
TGTGCCACCTCCACCGGGGAGCTGTTTTTT | CATSTGELFF | TRBJ2-2 | - | - | TRBV28
TGTGCCAGCAGCTTAGGGGCGGGACAGGGTTCTTTAGGGACGCAGTATTTT | CASSLGAGQGSLGTQYF | TRBJ2-3 | TRBD1 | - | TRBV7-2
TGTGCCAGCTCACCATCCGTCAATGAGCAGTTCTTC | CASSPSVNEQFF | TRBJ2-1 | - | - | TRBV18
TGTGCCAGCAGTGAAGGGTCCGTGAGGGCTCGGGGCACTGAAGCTTTCTTT | CASSEGSVRARGTEAFF | TRBJ1-1 | - | - | TRBV6-1
TGTGCCAGCAGCTTGAATGGGGGGGCGTTGGCGTACGAGCAGTACTTC | CASSLNGGALAYEQYF | TRBJ2-7 | - | - | TRBV5-4
TGTGCCAGCAGCTCCAGAGGTACAGGGACGCAGTATTTT | CASSSRGTGTQYF | TRBJ2-3 | - | - | TRBV7-7
TGTGCCAGCAGCGTTGGGGGAGCTAGCGGATACAATGAGCAGTTCTTC | CASSVGGASGYNEQFF | TRBJ2-1 | TRBD2 | - | TRBV9
TGTGCCTGGAGTGTAGGACGGGGGTGGGAGCCCCAGCATTTT | CAWSVGRGWEPQHF | TRBJ1-5 | - | - | TRBV30
TGCGCCAGCAGCTTGGAAGGGAGGATTAATGAAAAACTGTTTTTT | CASSLEGRINEKLFF | TRBJ1-4 | - | once | TRBV5-1
TGTGCCAGTAGTAAGATTGTGGGGGGGCAAGAGACCCAGTACTTC | CASSKIVGGQETQYF | TRBJ2-5 | TRBD2 | - | TRBV19
TGTGCCAGCAGTGAAGCGACAGGGGTCGGCTACACCTTC | CASSEATGVGYTF | TRBJ1-2 | TRBD1 | - | TRBV2
TGTGCCAGCAGCCCTGGCATAGCGGAGTACAATGAGCAGTTCTTC | CASSPGIAEYNEQFF | TRBJ2-1 | - | once | TRBV11-2
TGCGCCAGCAGTCAGGGGACTAGCGGACTATACTCCTACAATGAGCAGTTCTTC | CASSQGTSGLYSYNEQFF | TRBJ2-1 | TRBD2 | - | TRBV23-1
TGTGCCAGCAGCCGCAGCGGGGACTCGACCTACGAGCAGTACTTC | CASSRSGDSTYEQYF | TRBJ2-7 | TRBD2 | - | TRBV4-2
TGTGCCAGCAGTCCCGACAGGAGTCAAACAAGTTATAGCAATCAGCCCCAGCATTTT | CASSPDRSQTSYSNQPQHF | TRBJ1-5 | - | - | TRBV7-8
TGTGCCAGCAGCCAAGACGGGAGTAAGGGCTACGAGCAGTACTTC | CASSQDGSKGYEQYF | TRBJ2-7 | - | once | TRBV4-2
TGTGCCAGTAGTATATCGTGGGGCGCTGAAGCTTTCTTT | CASSISWGAEAFF | TRBJ1-1 | - | - | TRBV19
TGTGCCAGCAGCTTTACGACAGGGACCTATGGCTACACCTTC | CASSFTTGTYGYTF | TRBJ1-2 | TRBD1 | - | TRBV7-9
TGTGCCAGTAACCGGGACAGTAACAATCAGCCCCAGCATTTT | CASNRDSNNQPQHF | TRBJ1-5 | TRBD1 | - | TRBV19
TGTGCCAGCAGAAAAGGGACAGGGGTATCCAATGAGCAGTTCTTC | CASRKGTGVSNEQFF | TRBJ2-1 | TRBD1 | - | TRBV6-1
TGTGCCAGCAGTCACCAGGGGGAGAACACTGAAGCTTTCTTT | CASSHQGENTEAFF | TRBJ1-1 | TRBD1 | - | TRBV28
TGTGCCAGCATCGCGACAGGGGTGTCCTACGAGCAGTACTTC | CASIATGVSYEQYF | TRBJ2-7 | TRBD1 | - | TRBV7-9
TGTGCCAGCAGCATAGTCGATAGCAATCAGCCCCAGCATTTT | CASSIVDSNQPQHF | TRBJ1-5 | - | once | TRBV5-5
TGTGCCAGTACCCCAACCGGACTATACAATGAGCAGTTCTTC | CASTPTGLYNEQFF | TRBJ2-1 | - | - | TRBV19
TGCAGCGCCGCGCGGGGAAACTACTATGGCTACACCTTC | CSAARGNYYGYTF | TRBJ1-2 | - | - | TRBV29-1
TGTGCCAGCAGTTCTTTTCTAGCGCCTACCTACGAGCAGTACTTC | CASSSFLAPTYEQYF | TRBJ2-7 | - | - | TRBV28
TGTGCCAGCAGCTTAATAAGGGCACGGAGGACCGGGGAGCTGTTTTTT | CASSLIRARRTGELFF | TRBJ2-2 | - | - | TRBV7-2
TGCGCCAGCGCCAACAGGCAGTCCGGGACTGAAGCTTTCTTT | CASANRQSGTEAFF | TRBJ1-1 | - | once | TRBV4-1
TGCAGCGTTGACGAGAAGAACACCGGGGAGCTGTTTTTT | CSVDEKNTGELFF | TRBJ2-2 | - | once | TRBV29-1
TGTGCCAGCAGCTTCGAGCCTAGCAGCTACGAGCAGTACTTC | CASSFEPSSYEQYF | TRBJ2-7 | - | - | TRBV11-1
TGTGCCAGTACCCTCCTAGCGGGAGGGCCCGGGACCGGGGAGCTGTTTTTT | CASTLLAGGPGTGELFF | TRBJ2-2 | TRBD2 | - | TRBV19
TGCGCCAGCAGCTCCGGGACTAGCGGGAGGGGCCACGAGCAGTACTTC | CASSSGTSGRGHEQYF | TRBJ2-7 | TRBD2 | - | TRBV5-1
TGCGCCAGCAGCTTTCACCAGGACACAATTTACGAGCAGTACTTC | CASSFHQDTIYEQYF | TRBJ2-7 | - | - | TRBV5-1
TGTGCCAGCAGCGTAGGCGTAAGCAACTATGGCTACACCTTC | CASSVGVSNYGYTF | TRBJ1-2 | - | - | TRBV9
TGTGCCTCACTTGGGGGGGCGCGGGAAGCTTTCTTT | CASLGGAREAFF | TRBJ1-1 | - | - | TRBV30
TGTGCCAGTAGACCCCGGGACAGGGCCGCGAACACCGGGGAGCTGTTTTTT | CASRPRDRAANTGELFF | TRBJ2-2 | TRBD1 | - | TRBV19
TGTGCCAGCAGCAATATTATCGGGACACCCAGGGGGTTAACCTACGAGCAGTACTTC | CASSNIIGTPRGLTYEQYF | TRBJ2-7 | TRBD1 | - | TRBV7-9